These T cell receptor beta chains were read from a single sample in a study of blood T cell repertoires in COVID-19. Measured with immunoSEQ multiplex PCR; TCRdb has only the in-frame clones, and not every one. The sample lists 350,000 to 500,000 clones; 70% to 90% were seen once. The source material was PBMCs or T cells enriched from blood (not recorded which). The receptor source for this set is a woman younger than 30 who had been exposed to COVID-19. Each CDR3 is given with its conserved first and last residue. A D gene is named only where the DNA matches it firmly. Expanded clones are given a class, and other clones once, few, many or no size at all.

J gene,D gene,clone size,V gene,CDR3 DNA,CDR3 protein
TRBJ1-4,TRBD1,NA,TRBV2,TGTGCCAGCAGTGGAATGGGACAGACTAATGAAAAACTGTTTTTT,CASSGMGQTNEKLFF
TRBJ2-5,TRBD2,NA,TRBV5-1,TGCGCCAGCAGCTTGGGACTAGCGGTGGAACAAGAGACCCAGTACTTC,CASSLGLAVEQETQYF
TRBJ2-2,TRBD2,NA,TRBV7-2,TGTGCCAGCAGCCCCGGGAGGGGGACCGGGGAGCTGTTTTTT,CASSPGRGTGELFF
TRBJ2-7,TRBD2,NA,TRBV19,TGTGCCAGTAGTGGGTCCATTCGGGCGGGAGGCTACGAGCAGTACTTC,CASSGSIRAGGYEQYF
TRBJ2-3,NA,NA,TRBV27,TGTGCCAGCAGTACTATCTGGACACCGGCTAGCACAGATACGCAGTATTTT,CASSTIWTPASTDTQYF
TRBJ2-5,TRBD1,NA,TRBV28,TGTGCCAGCAGCCGGGACAGGGGAGAGACCCAGTACTTC,CASSRDRGETQYF
TRBJ2-1,NA,few,TRBV19,TGTGCCAGTAAGAGTATCGAGTTTGACTACAATGAGCAGTTCTTC,CASKSIEFDYNEQFF
TRBJ2-5,NA,NA,TRBV7-2,TGTGCCAGCAGCTTAGGGTACGGTCCGTACCAAGAGACCCAGTACTTC,CASSLGYGPYQETQYF
TRBJ2-7,NA,once,TRBV24-1,TGTGCCACCAGTGATTCCGGGACAAAAGGGCAGTACTTC,CATSDSGTKGQYF
TRBJ1-1,TRBD1,NA,TRBV28,TGTGCCAGCAGTATTGACAGGGATGACGGCACTGAAGCTTTCTTT,CASSIDRDDGTEAFF
TRBJ2-7,TRBD1,NA,TRBV28,TGTGCCAGCAGGACAAAAAACACAGGGGTCCCGAAAAACTCCTACGAGCAGTACTTC,CASRTKNTGVPKNSYEQYF
TRBJ1-4,NA,NA,TRBV21-1,TGTGCCAGCAGCATCTATGGGGACTCCCGCCGACGGGAAAAACTGTTTTTT,CASSIYGDSRRREKLFF
TRBJ2-7,TRBD1,NA,TRBV28,TGTGCCAGCAGTCCAGGGACAGCTGCGACGGTCAACGAGCAGTACTTC,CASSPGTAATVNEQYF
TRBJ1-4,NA,NA,TRBV5-1,TGCGCCAGCAGCGTAGAGGGCACTCGGGAAAAACTGTTTTTT,CASSVEGTREKLFF
TRBJ2-2,TRBD1,NA,TRBV5-1,TGCGCCAGCAGCTCTCCCCCGGGACAGGGGGCGAACACCGGGGAGCTGTTTTTT,CASSSPPGQGANTGELFF
TRBJ2-3,NA,NA,TRBV6-2/TRBV6-3,TGTGCCAGCACCCCAGGGGCGGGGACTAGCACAGATACGCAGTATTTT,CASTPGAGTSTDTQYF
TRBJ1-5,NA,once,TRBV9,TGTGCCAGCAGCGAGGGGGACGGGACGGTAGGAAATCAGCCCCAGCATTTT,CASSEGDGTVGNQPQHF
TRBJ1-2,NA,few,TRBV6-5,TGTGCCAGCAGTTACAGGGGGTACAACTATGGCTACACCTTC,CASSYRGYNYGYTF
TRBJ2-7,TRBD2,NA,TRBV3-1/TRBV3-2,TGTGCCAGCAGCCAAGCCTGGCGGGGGTCAACCTACGAGCAGTACTTC,CASSQAWRGSTYEQYF
TRBJ2-7,NA,NA,TRBV19,TGTGCCAGTAGTAGACAGTTCGGCTACGAGCAGTACTTC,CASSRQFGYEQYF
TRBJ1-1,NA,NA,TRBV5-6,TGTGCCAGCAGGAAGTCGGAGACTGAAGCTTTCTTT,CASRKSETEAFF
TRBJ1-6,NA,NA,TRBV15,TGTGCCACTAGGCAGGGCTATTCACCCCTCCACTTT,CATRQGYSPLHF
TRBJ2-2,NA,NA,TRBV9,TGTGCCAGCACCAACACAGCTGGCGGGGAGCTGTTTTTT,CASTNTAGGELFF
TRBJ2-7,TRBD1,NA,TRBV10-3,TGTGCCATCAGTGGGTGGGACAGGGGGGCCTACGAGCAGTACTTC,CAISGWDRGAYEQYF
TRBJ2-2,TRBD2,NA,TRBV4-3,TGCGCCAGCAGCCAAGAAAGCGGGGGGGCTTTCGGGGAGCTGTTTTTT,CASSQESGGAFGELFF
TRBJ2-3,TRBD2,NA,TRBV27,TGTGCCAGCAGTTTAAGGGGGACTAGCGGGAGGGCTATCACAGATACGCAGTATTTT,CASSLRGTSGRAITDTQYF
TRBJ1-1,NA,NA,TRBV27,TGTGCCAGCTATCCTCTCCCCGGGGGACTCGCCACTGAAGCTTTCTTT,CASYPLPGGLATEAFF
TRBJ1-1,NA,NA,TRBV21-1,TGTGCCAGCAGCAAAGCAGAAGGGGTCACTGAAGCTTTCTTT,CASSKAEGVTEAFF
TRBJ1-5,NA,NA,TRBV27,TGTGCCAGCAGTTCAGGGGCTCCCGAGTATAGCAATCAGCCCCAGCATTTT,CASSSGAPEYSNQPQHF
TRBJ2-3,TRBD2,NA,TRBV10-2,TGCGCCAGCAGTGAGGGAGCAAGCGGGAGGAGAGATACGCAGTATTTT,CASSEGASGRRDTQYF
TRBJ2-5,NA,NA,TRBV7-9,TGTGCCAGCACCTTAGGACAGCTGGGGCAAGAGACCCAGTACTTC,CASTLGQLGQETQYF
TRBJ1-4,TRBD1,once,TRBV7-9,TGTGCCAGCAGCCTAGGGACAGATGAAAAACTGTTTTTT,CASSLGTDEKLFF
TRBJ2-7,NA,NA,TRBV7-2,TGTGCCAGCAGCTTAGAGGTCAGGGGTGTGGGGGAGCAGTACTTC,CASSLEVRGVGEQYF
TRBJ2-2,TRBD1,NA,TRBV7-2,TGTGCCAGCAGCCGGACCGGGACAGTGAACACCGGGGAGCTGTTTTTT,CASSRTGTVNTGELFF
TRBJ2-7,TRBD1,NA,TRBV19,TGTGCCAGTAGTCGGGACAGCCGAGGACCGAACTCCTACGAGCAGTACTTC,CASSRDSRGPNSYEQYF
TRBJ2-4,NA,NA,TRBV2,TGTGCCAGCAGTGATAACCAGGGGAATTTAGGAAACATTCAGTACTTC,CASSDNQGNLGNIQYF
TRBJ2-7,NA,NA,TRBV11-2,TGTGCCAGCAGCGAGGGTTCCACCTACGAGCAGTACTTC,CASSEGSTYEQYF
TRBJ1-2,NA,NA,TRBV20-1,TGCAGTGCTAGTTGGCGCCAGGGATTTGGTGGCTACACCTTC,CSASWRQGFGGYTF
TRBJ2-5,TRBD2,NA,TRBV2,TGTGCCAGCATTACTAGCGGGAAAGAGACCCAGTACTTC,CASITSGKETQYF
TRBJ2-2,NA,NA,TRBV3-1/TRBV3-2,TGTGCCAGCAGCCAAGATCAAGGGGCTAGCGTAAGGACCGGGGAGCTGTTTTTT,CASSQDQGASVRTGELFF
TRBJ2-1,TRBD2,NA,TRBV28,TGTGCCAGCAGTATACTAGCGGGAAATAGAAATGAGCAGTTCTTC,CASSILAGNRNEQFF
TRBJ2-5,TRBD2,NA,TRBV10-1,TGCGCCAGCAACAGCGGCACTGGCGGGGGAAAAGAGACCCAGTACTTC,CASNSGTGGGKETQYF
TRBJ1-4,TRBD1,NA,TRBV28,TGTGCCAGCAGTCCCCTGGACAGGGTAAATGAAAAACTGTTTTTT,CASSPLDRVNEKLFF
TRBJ2-2,NA,once,TRBV15,TGTGCCACCAGCAGTCTCCAGGCTACGAACACCGGGGAGCTGTTTTTT,CATSSLQATNTGELFF
TRBJ2-1,TRBD1,NA,TRBV24-1,TGTGCCACCACGGGGGGGACAGGGGTAGGCAATGAGCAGTTCTTC,CATTGGTGVGNEQFF
TRBJ2-3,TRBD1,NA,TRBV28,TGTGCCAGCACCCCGACGGGACAGGGGGCACATACGCAGTATTTT,CASTPTGQGAHTQYF
TRBJ1-5,TRBD1,few,TRBV5-1,TGCGCCAGCAGCTTAGGACAGGGGGACAATCAGCCCCAGCATTTT,CASSLGQGDNQPQHF
TRBJ1-3,TRBD1,few,TRBV5-1,TGCGCCAGCAGCTCCACAGGGGTCTCTGGAAACACCATATATTTT,CASSSTGVSGNTIYF
TRBJ2-1,TRBD1,NA,TRBV10-3,TGTGCCGCCGGGACAGGGTCGGTTGAGCAGTTCTTC,CAAGTGSVEQFF
TRBJ1-1,NA,NA,TRBV5-5,TGTGCCAGCAGCTTGGGCAGGAACACTGAAGCTTTCTTT,CASSLGRNTEAFF
TRBJ1-5,NA,once,TRBV7-8,TGTGCCAGCAGCTTAGGATTTGGGGGAGGGGATAGCAATCAGCCCCAGCATTTT,CASSLGFGGGDSNQPQHF
TRBJ1-6,NA,NA,TRBV5-1,TGCGCCAGCAGCTTGGGTGGCAGGGGTAATTCACCCCTCCACTTT,CASSLGGRGNSPLHF